This T cell receptor beta chain was sequenced for a study of blood T cell repertoires in COVID-19. Study context: Sample material is recorded as cDNA or gDNA derived from T cells, B-cell-depleted T cells, or PBMCs.

Seattle researchers signed up patients amid active infection and tracked them longitudinally. The CDR3 runs to 17 residues. Germline V gene sequence: CDR1 MNHEY, CDR2 SVGEGT. V was clipped by 0 bases and J by 0 bases; unmatched bases: 4. Original handling: The assay estimated nucleated cells by amplifying reference gene primers. Libraries were prepared by immunoSEQ multiplex PCR; TCRdb keeps only in-frame clonotypes and omits some of them. The DNA was the basis for D and trimming; V, J and clone size are from that table. Among more than 300,000 clones listed, 90% were seen once. The chain links TRBV6-2 or TRBV6-3 to TRBJ2-2, with 7 nucleotides matching TRBD2. Sequencing was done on a sample of peripheral blood. The TCR originated in a woman between 40 and 50 years old with COVID-19, enrolled during active disease. In DNA, the CDR3 is TGTGCCAGCAGTTACTCCCGACTAGCAGCGAACACCGGGGAGCTGTTTTTT. Encoded protein: CASSYSRLAANTGELFF.